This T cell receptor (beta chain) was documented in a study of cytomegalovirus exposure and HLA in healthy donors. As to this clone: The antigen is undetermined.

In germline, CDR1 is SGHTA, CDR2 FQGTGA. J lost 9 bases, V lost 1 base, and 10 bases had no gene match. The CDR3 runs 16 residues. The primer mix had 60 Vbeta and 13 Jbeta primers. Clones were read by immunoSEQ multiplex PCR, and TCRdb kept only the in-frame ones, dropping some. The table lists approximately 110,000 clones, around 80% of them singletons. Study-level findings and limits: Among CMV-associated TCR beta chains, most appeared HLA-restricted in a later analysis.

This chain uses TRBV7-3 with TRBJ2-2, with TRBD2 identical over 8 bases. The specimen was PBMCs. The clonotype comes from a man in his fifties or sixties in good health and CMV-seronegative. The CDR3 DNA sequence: TGTGCCAGCAGCTTAAATCCCCCGGCGGGGGGTCGGGAGCTGTTTTTT. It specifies CASSLNPPAGGRELFF.